The present entry profiles one T cell receptor beta chain with its context. What it binds is unknown. Different DNA sequences within this sample yield the same CDR3. This specimen belongs to a study of T cell clonotyping in hematopoietic cell transplantation. Notes on the study in general: Few recipient clonotypes overlapped donors; over 95% were de novo at given depth. Pathologically expanded recipient clonotypes increased progressively from day 30 to day 180 as diversity fell.

The time point here: recipient sample about 28 days before transplant, after cytoreduction. Samples: about 28 days before transplant, then days 30, 100 and 180 after. Generated by immunoSEQ multiplex PCR, the TCRdb table keeps only in-frame clones and is missing some. This sample has 45,000 or so clones, with about four fifths found just once. Germline CDR1 reads MGHRA; CDR2 reads YSYEKL. This CDR3 spans 19 amino acids. V shed 0 bases, J shed 0 bases, and the junction held 10 bases outside the gene matches. This specimen consisted of peripheral blood mononuclear cells, obtained before stem cell transplant. This clonotype originated in a man aged 55 to 70 with myelodysplastic syndrome. Some clones in this sample may be carry-over from other donors' samples. The genes are TRBV4-1 and TRBJ2-7; TRBD2 matches at 11 bases. CDR3 amino acids: CASSQDLGASGGISYEQYF. The CDR3 nucleotides are TGCGCCAGCAGCCAAGATCTAGGGGCTAGCGGGGGGATCTCCTACGAGCAGTACTTC.